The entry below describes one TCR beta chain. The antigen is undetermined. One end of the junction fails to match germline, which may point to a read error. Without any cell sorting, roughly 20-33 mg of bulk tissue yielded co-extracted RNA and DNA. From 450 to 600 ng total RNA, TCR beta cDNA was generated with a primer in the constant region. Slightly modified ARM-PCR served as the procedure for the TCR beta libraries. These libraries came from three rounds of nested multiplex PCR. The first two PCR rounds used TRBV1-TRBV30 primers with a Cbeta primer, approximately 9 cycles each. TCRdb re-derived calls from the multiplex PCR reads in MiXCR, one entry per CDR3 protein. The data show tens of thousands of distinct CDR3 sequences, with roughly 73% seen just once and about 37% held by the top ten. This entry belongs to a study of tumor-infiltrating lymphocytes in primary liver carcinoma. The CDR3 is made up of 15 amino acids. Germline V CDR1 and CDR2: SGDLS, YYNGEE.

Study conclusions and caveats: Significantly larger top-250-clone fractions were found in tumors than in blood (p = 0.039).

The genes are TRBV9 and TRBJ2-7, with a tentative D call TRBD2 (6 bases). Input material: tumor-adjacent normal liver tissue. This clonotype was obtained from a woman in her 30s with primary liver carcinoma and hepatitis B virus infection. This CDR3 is CTSSATGTENYEQYF. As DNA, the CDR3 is TGTACCAGCAGCGCGACCGGGACTGAAAACTACGAGCAGTACTTC.